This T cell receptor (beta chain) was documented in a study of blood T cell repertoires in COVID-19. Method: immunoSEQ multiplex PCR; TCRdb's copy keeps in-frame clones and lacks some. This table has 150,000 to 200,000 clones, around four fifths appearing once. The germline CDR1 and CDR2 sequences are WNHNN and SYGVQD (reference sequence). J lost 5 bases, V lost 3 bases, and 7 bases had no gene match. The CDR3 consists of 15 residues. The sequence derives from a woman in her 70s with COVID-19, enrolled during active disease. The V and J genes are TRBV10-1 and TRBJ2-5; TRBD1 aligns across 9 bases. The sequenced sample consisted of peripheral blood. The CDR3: CASSDIWTGVETQYF. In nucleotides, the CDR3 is TGCGCCAGCAGTGATATTTGGACAGGGGTGGAGACCCAGTACTTC.